One and the same sample provided the 23 T cell receptor beta chains below, sequenced in a study of blood T cell repertoires in COVID-19. Profiling relied on immunoSEQ multiplex PCR, and the TCRdb table lists in-frame clones only, not all of them. Of 110,000 to 150,000 clones in the sample, roughly 84% were seen once. The source material was peripheral blood. These receptors were taken from a human donor in a cohort sampled during active COVID-19.

This clone was observed a few times. This chain links TRBV1 with TRBJ1-2; the D call in the table, TRBD1, was not verified against the DNA. TRBV1 is assigned pseudogene status. The CDR3 contains 10 residues. The CDR3 loop is CTSSSHSYTF. CDR3 bases: TGCACCAGCAGCTCACACAGCTACACCTTC.

The rearrangement joins TRBV19 to TRBJ1-4, with 11 bases lining up with TRBD1. Germline loops: CDR1 LNHDA, CDR2 SQIVND (reference sequence). The CDR3 spans 15 residues. With 5 bases clipped from V and 6 bases from J, the junction kept 5 bases outside the gene matches. The CDR3 DNA reads TGTGCCAGTAGTCCAGGGACAGGGGGGGATGAAAAACTGTTTTTT. Translated: CASSPGTGGDEKLFF.

A few counts support this clone. In DNA, the CDR3 is TGTGCCACCAGTGATCAGGGGGCCGGTGCCGGGGAGCTGTTTTTT. Protein sequence: CATSDQGAGAGELFF. This chain connects TRBV24-1 to TRBJ2-2; 8 bases are a match to TRBD1. This CDR3 has 15 amino acids. Germline V gene data show CDR1 as KGHDR and CDR2 as SFDVKD. V lost 3 bases to trimming and J lost 6 bases; unmatched junction nucleotides: 5.

This clone was detected only a few times. This chain links TRBV4-1 with TRBJ1-2; D possibly corresponds to TRBD1 (6 bases). Trimming pared 8 bases from V and 3 bases from J, leaving 16 bases between. Germline lookup yields CDR1 MGHRA and CDR2 YSYEKL. The CDR3 consists of 14 residues. The CDR3 DNA follows: TGCGCCAGCGCGAGGGACACCCTCGACTATGGCTACACCTTC. It is translated as CASARDTLDYGYTF.

The V call is TRBV7-2, the J call TRBJ1-6; D is unresolved. The V end was cut by 5 bases, the J end by 6 bases, with 14 bases between. The CDR3 consists of 15 residues. Germline V gene lookup returns CDR1 SGHTA and CDR2 FQGNSA. CDR3 loop: CASSKHSNLNSPLHF. The CDR3 DNA sequence: TGTGCCAGCAGCAAACACAGTAACCTTAATTCACCCCTCCACTTT.

This clone has more than one count but fewer than ten. The J gene is TRBJ1-6, the V gene TRBV5-1; 9 bases are a match to TRBD1. CDR3 size: 14 residues. The V segment lost 4 bases and the J segment 10 bases; nucleotides outside the gene matches: 6. CDR1 and CDR2 from the germline V gene are SGHRS and YFSETQ. The CDR3 is CASSAGQGNSPLHF. CDR3 nucleotides: TGCGCCAGCAGCGCGGGACAGGGTAACTCACCCCTCCACTTT.

The V and J genes are TRBV9 and TRBJ1-2, with D possibly matching TRBD1 (5 bases). CDR1 is SGDLS and CDR2 is YYNGEE in the germline V gene. The CDR3 spans 14 residues. Between the trimmed V and J ends, which lost 3 bases and 8 bases, there was a span of 17 bases. The CDR3: CASSGGTARGGYTF. The CDR3, as DNA: TGTGCCAGCAGCGGCGGGACGGCCCGTGGCGGCTACACCTTC. The entire variable domain, with the rest obtained from reference TRBV9 and TRBJ1-2, is as follows: DSGVTQTPKHLITATGQRVTLRCSPRSGDLSVYWYQQSLDQGLQFLIQYYNGEERAKGNILERFSAQQFPDLHSELNLSSLELGDSALYFCASSGGTARGGYTFGSGTRLTVV.

The rearrangement uses TRBV6-6 and TRBJ1-5; 7 nucleotides agree with TRBD1. This CDR3 has 12 residues. Germline lookup yields CDR1 MNHNY and CDR2 SVGAGI (reference sequence). Unmatched junction bases numbered 2, after V lost 6 bases and J lost 6 bases. Here the CDR3 DNA reads TGTGCCAGCAGACAGGGGACTCAGCCCCAGCATTTT. It yields the protein CASRQGTQPQHF.

The DNA for the CDR3 is TGTGCCAGTAGTGTCCGGGACAGGGGAGGCTATGGCTACACCTTC. Protein: CASSVRDRGGYGYTF. The chain joins TRBV19 to TRBJ1-2; 10 positions agree with TRBD1. From germline, CDR1 is LNHDA and CDR2 SQIVND (reference sequence). The CDR3 contains 15 residues. The trim removed 5 bases at V and 4 bases at J, leaving 7 bases unmatched.

V and J are TRBV6-1 and TRBJ1-5; D is perhaps TRBD1 (6 bases). V lost 2 bases and J 1 base, leaving 9 bases between the germline ends. The CDR3 has 15 amino acids. CDR1 is MNHNS, CDR2 SASEGT, per germline. CDR3 amino acids: CASSEQDRSNQPQHF. The CDR3 DNA is TGTGCCAGCAGTGAACAAGACAGGAGCAATCAGCCCCAGCATTTT.

J is TRBJ2-3 and V is TRBV7-2, with D hard to call. The CDR3 runs to 13 residues. Germline V lookup: CDR1 SGHTA, CDR2 FQGNSA. Trimming stripped 6 bases from V and 6 bases from J, with 13 bases between. The CDR3 DNA reads TGTGCCAGCAGTTCAACACCGTATGATACGCAGTATTTT. Protein: CASSSTPYDTQYF. Looking up the rest from reference TRBV7-2 and TRBJ2-3 gives the full variable domain: GAGVSQSPSNKVTEKGKDVELRCDPISGHTALYWYRQSLGQGLEFLIYFQGNSAPDKSGLPSDRFSAERTGGSVSTLTIQRTQQEDSAVYLCASSSTPYDTQYFGPGTRLTVL.

The rearrangement uses TRBV6-5 and TRBJ2-1; D gene uncertain. This CDR3 region has 16 residues. Trimming removed 2 bases at V and 0 bases at J, with 11 bases between. Germline assignment: CDR1 MNHEY and CDR2 SVGAGI. CDR3 nucleotide sequence: TGTGCCAGCAGTTACGGGCAGTTAAGCTCCTACAATGAGCAGTTCTTC. It translates to CASSYGQLSSYNEQFF.

The V and J genes are TRBV19 and TRBJ2-3; D is perhaps TRBD1 (6 bases). The V gene lost 3 bases and the J gene lost 2 bases, with 6 bases spanning the gap. Germline CDR1 and CDR2: LNHDA and SQIVND (reference sequence). The CDR3 runs to 13 residues. CDR3: CASSMGHTDTQYF. For the CDR3, the DNA is TGTGCCAGTAGTATGGGACACACAGATACGCAGTATTTT. Full variable domain (rest looked up from reference TRBV19 and TRBJ2-3): DGGITQSPKYLFRKEGQNVTLSCEQNLNHDAMYWYRQDPGQGLRLIYYSQIVNDFQKGDIAEGYSVSREKKESFPLTVTSAQKNPTAFYLCASSMGHTDTQYFGPGTRLTVL.

This clone showed up just a few times. The chain recombines TRBV30 with TRBJ1-1, with no clear D. V was shortened by 1 base and J by 8 bases, with 11 bases between the two germline ends. CDR1 and CDR2 from the germline V gene are GTSNPN and SVGIG (reference sequence). This CDR3 spans 12 amino acids. DNA of the CDR3: TGTGCCTGGAGTGGAGGAGGTGAGGAAGCTTTCTTT. Protein product: CAWSGGGEEAFF.

This clone was observed once. The gene calls are TRBV19 and TRBJ2-5; D call uncertain. The CDR3 has 12 amino acids. CDR1 is LNHDA and CDR2 is SQIVND in the germline V gene (reference sequence). V gave up 3 bases and J gave up 5 bases, with 7 bases separating them. The CDR3 region has the DNA TGTGCCAGTAGTATGTCTCGTGAGACCCAGTACTTC. It codes for CASSMSRETQYF.

This clone showed up just a few times. The chain recombines TRBV19 with TRBJ1-1; 7 bases fit TRBD1. V shed 6 bases and J 2 bases; nucleotides not matched to a gene: 9. The CDR3 has 15 amino acids. Germline CDR1 LNHDA, CDR2 SQIVND (reference sequence). CDR3 protein: CASRRGGEGNTEAFF. As DNA, the CDR3 is TGTGCCAGTAGAAGAGGGGGCGAGGGCAACACTGAAGCTTTCTTT.

The rearrangement links TRBV6-6 to TRBJ2-6; a possible D gene is TRBD2 (5 bases). Germline-derived CDR1 and CDR2 are MNHNY and SVGAGI (reference sequence). The CDR3 covers 18 residues. V was pared by 7 bases and J by 0 bases, with 19 bases between. The chain's CDR3 is CASTRGYGGSSGANVLTF. The CDR3, as DNA: TGTGCCAGCACTCGCGGCTATGGAGGTTCCTCTGGGGCCAACGTCCTGACTTTC.

The chain couples TRBV12-3 or TRBV12-4 to TRBJ1-2; D is undetermined. With 5 bases removed from V and 8 bases from J, the gap between germline ends came to 12 bases. The CDR3 consists of 12 residues. CDR3 nucleotides: TGTGCCAGCAGTCCCCGACAAGGAGGCTACACCTTC. Residues: CASSPRQGGYTF.

The chain employs TRBV4-3 and TRBJ1-1; no reliable D call. Germline assignment: CDR1 LGHNA and CDR2 YSLEER. V lost 2 bases and J lost 4, with 14 bases in between. The CDR3 has 15 residues. CDR3 in DNA: TGCGCCAGCAGCCAATCCCGTTCAAGAGGCACTGAAGCTTTCTTT. This translates into CASSQSRSRGTEAFF.

This chain links TRBV2 with TRBJ2-1, with TRBD1 matching 7 bases. The CDR3 extends over 13 amino acids. Germline V gene sequence: CDR1 SNHLY, CDR2 FYNNEI. With 6 bases clipped from V and 9 bases from J, the junction kept 8 bases outside the gene matches. Here the CDR3 reads CASSVDRASEQFF. The CDR3 bases are TGTGCCAGCAGCGTCGACAGGGCCAGTGAGCAGTTCTTC.

The chain carries TRBV7-2 and TRBJ2-6; TRBD1 agrees at 9 bases. The V segment lost 1 base and the J segment 3 bases; nucleotides outside the gene matches: 7. Germline CDR1 and CDR2: SGHTA and FQGNSA. The CDR3 loop spans 18 amino acids. CDR3 nucleotide sequence: TGTGCCAGCAGCTTAGGCGCCGGGACAGGGTTTGGGGCCAACGTCCTGACTTTC. Translating gives CASSLGAGTGFGANVLTF.

The rearrangement joins TRBV5-4 to TRBJ2-7; a weak D match, TRBD1 (5 bases). Germline V gives CDR1 SGHNT, CDR2 YYREEE (reference sequence). The CDR3 has 13 residues. Trimming left V 4 bases short and J 5 bases short, with 13 bases between. The chain's CDR3 is CASSLQGRHEQYV. Here the CDR3 DNA reads TGTGCCAGCAGCCTTCAGGGAAGGCACGAGCAGTACGTC.

The chain joins TRBV4-1 to TRBJ2-2, with D perhaps matching TRBD2 (7 bases). The V gene's germline CDR1 is MGHRA and CDR2 YSYEKL. Trimming left V 4 bases short and J 3 bases short, with 15 bases between. The CDR3 consists of 16 residues. The CDR3 is CASSLRGGGDTGELFF. In DNA, the CDR3 is TGCGCCAGCAGCCTAAGGGGGGGAGGGGACACCGGGGAGCTGTTTTTT.